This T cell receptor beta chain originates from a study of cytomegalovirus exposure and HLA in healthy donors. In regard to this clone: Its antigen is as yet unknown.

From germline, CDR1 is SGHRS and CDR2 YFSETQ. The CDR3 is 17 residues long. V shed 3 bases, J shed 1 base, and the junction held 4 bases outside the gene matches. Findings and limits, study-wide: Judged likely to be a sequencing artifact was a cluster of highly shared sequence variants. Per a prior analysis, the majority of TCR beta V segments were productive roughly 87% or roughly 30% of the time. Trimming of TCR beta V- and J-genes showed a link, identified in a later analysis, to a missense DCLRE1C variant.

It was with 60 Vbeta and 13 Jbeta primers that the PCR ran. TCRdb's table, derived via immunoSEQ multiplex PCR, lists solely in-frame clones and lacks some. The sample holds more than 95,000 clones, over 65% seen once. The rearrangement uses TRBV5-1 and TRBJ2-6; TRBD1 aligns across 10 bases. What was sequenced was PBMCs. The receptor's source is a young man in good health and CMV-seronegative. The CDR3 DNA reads TGCGCCAGCAGCTCAGGGACAGGGGTGTCTGGGGCCAACGTCCTGACTTTC. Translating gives CASSSGTGVSGANVLTF.